One and the same sample provided the 19 T cell receptor beta chains below, sequenced in a study of blood T cells in healthy people across ages. Then a second PCR, running roughly 7 to 11 cycles, was carried out with a sample-barcoded 5' primer and a J-beta primer mix. TCRdb itself ran the 5' RACE reads through MiXCR, one entry per CDR3 protein. The table shows more than 1 million distinct CDR3 sequences, with 40% to 50% occurring only once. Sequenced material: blood. The source is an older woman in good health.

This clonotype showed up just once. The gene calls are TRBV7-2 and TRBJ2-1; TRBD2 matches at 7 bases. V lost 5 bases and J lost 9; bases outside the gene matches: 7. The CDR3 runs to 13 residues. Germline V gene sequence: CDR1 SGHTA, CDR2 FQGNSA. The CDR3 here is CASSRPWGGEQFF. DNA for the CDR3: TGTGCCAGCAGCCGGCCCTGGGGGGGTGAGCAGTTCTTC.

V usage is TRBV20-1 and J usage is TRBJ2-4; D unresolved. The J call is uncertain, as TRBJ2-7 better fits the DNA end. The CDR3 runs to 14 residues. CDR1 is DFQATT, CDR2 SNEGSKA, per germline (reference sequence). CDR3 region: CSARDWRHSYEQYF. The CDR3, as DNA: TGCAGTGCTAGAGATTGGCGACATAGCTACGAGCAGTACTTC.

The CDR3 DNA is TGCAGTGCTAGCCGAGGACTAGCGGGAACCTACAATGAGCAGTTCTTC. Translation: CSASRGLAGTYNEQFF. The rearrangement joins TRBV20-1 to TRBJ2-1, with TRBD2 matching over 12 bases. This CDR3 region has 16 residues. CDR1 and CDR2 (germline): DFQATT, SNEGSKA (reference sequence). V shed 3 bases and J 2 bases; nucleotides not matched to a gene: 5.

The chain recombines TRBV6-2 or TRBV6-3 with TRBJ2-1; 12 bases line up with TRBD2. Germline V gene sequence: CDR1 MNHEY, CDR2 SVGEGT. The trim removed 5 bases at V and 8 bases at J, leaving 10 bases unmatched. This CDR3 has 16 residues. CDR3 nucleotide sequence: TGTGCCAGCAGTGTCCTTACTAGCGGGAGGAGGGATGAGCAGTTCTTC. Protein: CASSVLTSGRRDEQFF.

This clonotype has a handful of counts. The chain combines TRBV5-1 with TRBJ2-5; 15 nucleotides agree with TRBD2. This CDR3 comprises 18 residues. Trimming at V came to 4 bases and at J to 1 base, leaving 8 bases not matched to a gene. Per germline, CDR1 SGHRS and CDR2 YFSETQ. CDR3 region: CASSTGLAGGPLQETQYF. CDR3 DNA: TGCGCCAGCAGCACGGGACTAGCGGGAGGCCCACTCCAAGAGACCCAGTACTTC.

The chain uses TRBV7-6 and TRBJ2-1; TRBD2 agrees at 8 bases. V was clipped by 1 base and J by 5 bases; unmatched bases: 7. The CDR3 runs 16 residues. Looked up from germline, CDR1 is SGHVS and CDR2 is FNYEAQ. CDR3 nucleotides: TGTGCCAGCAGCTTAGTGGAAGCGGGAGTCGACAATGAGCAGTTCTTC. Encoded protein: CASSLVEAGVDNEQFF.

The table lists this clonotype with a few counts. The chain couples TRBV10-3 to TRBJ2-3, with 10 positions matching TRBD2. Germline-derived CDR1 and CDR2 are ENHRY and SYGVKD. The CDR3 sequence is 15 residues long. With V trimmed by 4 bases and J by 4 bases, 5 bases remained unmatched. The CDR3 reads CAISGEREGPDTQYF. DNA for the CDR3: TGTGCCATCAGTGGGGAGCGGGAGGGCCCAGATACGCAGTATTTT.

This clonotype was observed a handful of times. The CDR3 here is CASSLGILAVAYEQYF. The CDR3 DNA reads as TGTGCCAGCAGTTTAGGTATCCTAGCGGTGGCCTACGAGCAGTACTTC. The chain uses TRBV12-3 or TRBV12-4 and TRBJ2-7, with TRBD2 matching 7 bases. CDR3 size: 16 residues. V gave up 1 base and J gave up 2 bases; unmatched junction bases: 8.

This clonotype was observed a single time. The V and J genes are TRBV20-1 and TRBJ2-1, with D perhaps TRBD1 or TRBD2 (5 bases each). This CDR3 has 14 residues. Germline assignment: CDR1 DFQATT and CDR2 SNEGSKA (reference sequence). V lost 0 bases and J lost 3, with 9 bases in between. CDR3 coding DNA: TGCAGTGCTAGAGATGAGGGGATCTACAATGAGCAGTTCTTC. Its translation is CSARDEGIYNEQFF.

Points on this clonotype: A much larger clone lies one base from this, so it may be a read error. This rearrangement joins TRBV3-1 to TRBJ2-7; weak D call: TRBD1 (6 bases). The length of the CDR3 is 14 residues. Germline values: CDR1 LGHDT, CDR2 YNNKEL (reference sequence). Trimming pared 1 base from V and 3 bases from J, leaving 10 bases between. In DNA, the CDR3 is TGTGCCAGCAGCCAAGGGGTAGGGGGCTACGAGCAGTACTTC. It translates to CASSQGVGGYEQYF.

The V and J genes are TRBV27 and TRBJ2-5; D is tentatively TRBD1 or TRBD2 (7 bases each). Trimming shortened V by 6 bases and J by 4 bases, and 24 bases separated the two germline ends. Looked up from germline, CDR1 is MNHEY and CDR2 is SMNVEV (reference sequence). The CDR3 has 17 residues. For the CDR3, the DNA is TGTGCCAGCAGCAGCCTCCGAGCAGGGGGGGTCAGAGAGACCCAGTACTTC. It encodes CASSSLRAGGVRETQYF.

V gene TRBV20-1 combines with J gene TRBJ2-4, with 8 bases fitting TRBD2. The J call may be in error: the DNA end matches TRBJ2-7 better. The CDR3 totals 13 residues. From germline, CDR1 is DFQATT and CDR2 SNEGSKA (reference sequence). The CDR3 protein is CSAFSGNKYEQYF. CDR3 DNA: TGCAGTGCTTTTAGCGGGAATAAGTACGAGCAGTACTTC.

The rearrangement joins TRBV6-2 or TRBV6-3 to TRBJ2-7; TRBD1 matches 9 bases. Losses at the gene ends were 4 bases for V and 5 bases for J; bases not matched to a gene: 9. The CDR3 runs 15 residues. Germline V gene data show CDR1 as MNHEY and CDR2 as SVGEGT. The CDR3 is CASSFSRTGEDEQYF. In nucleotides, the CDR3 is TGTGCCAGCAGTTTTTCTCGGACAGGGGAGGACGAGCAGTACTTC.

The rearrangement uses TRBV18 and TRBJ1-6; 10 bases map to TRBD1. The CDR3 runs 15 residues. The J segment lost 8 bases and the V segment lost 6 bases, leaving 7 bases of the junction unmatched. Per germline, CDR1 KGHSH and CDR2 LQKENI. CDR3 in DNA: TGTGCCAGCTCGTCAGGGACAGGGGTGGATTCACCCCTCCACTTT. Translated: CASSSGTGVDSPLHF.

The CDR3 DNA follows: TGTGCCAGCAGTCCAGCTCCATATGGCTACACCTTC. Translation gives CASSPAPYGYTF. The chain carries TRBV28 and TRBJ1-2, with D unclear. The V end lost 5 bases, the J end lost 5 bases, and 9 bases lay between the germline ends. This CDR3 contains 12 residues. CDR1 is MDHEN, CDR2 SYDVKM, per germline.

The chain joins TRBV19 to TRBJ1-4; D ambiguous. Germline loops: CDR1 LNHDA, CDR2 SQIVND (reference sequence). This CDR3 contains 12 residues. The germline V and J ends were trimmed by 6 bases and 5 bases, with 7 bases remaining between them. CDR3 nucleotides: TGTGCCAGTAGGAGAAAGAATGAAAAACTGTTTTTT. This translates into CASRRKNEKLFF.

The chain uses TRBV20-1 and TRBJ2-7, with 16 bases aligning to TRBD2. The end of the DNA aligns better with TRBJ2-5, so the J call may be wrong. CDR3 length: 18 amino acids. CDR1 DFQATT and CDR2 SNEGSKA come from the germline V gene (reference sequence). In DNA form, the CDR3 reads TGCAGTGCTAGTCTGGGACTAGCGGGAGGGGGGTTAAAAGAGACCCAGTACTTC. Protein product: CSASLGLAGGGLKETQYF.

The rearrangement links TRBV20-1 to TRBJ2-7; D may correspond to TRBD1 or TRBD2 (5 bases each). The length of the CDR3 is 12 residues. Trimming shortened V by 1 base and J by 4 bases, and 8 bases separated the two germline ends. Looked up from germline, CDR1 is DFQATT and CDR2 is SNEGSKA (reference sequence). CDR3 in DNA: TGCAGTGCTAGAGGGGACCAGTACGAGCAGTACTTC. Protein: CSARGDQYEQYF.

This chain uses TRBV4-1 with TRBJ1-1; D is undetermined. The V end was cut by 0 bases, the J end by 1 base, with 9 bases between. From germline, CDR1 is MGHRA and CDR2 YSYEKL. The CDR3 totals 15 residues. The DNA for the CDR3 is TGCGCCAGCAGCCAAGAGGGTGGAGGGAACACTGAAGCTTTCTTT. Translating it yields CASSQEGGGNTEAFF.